This T cell receptor beta chain comes out of a study of early T cells in non-severe SARS-CoV-2 infection. This clonotype was recorded a few times. This CDR3 is 13 amino acids long. Trimming shortened V by 5 bases and J by 2 bases, and 8 bases separated the two germline ends. Germline assignment: CDR1 SGHAT and CDR2 FQNNGV. TCRdb ran MiXCR on the 5' RACE reads and lists one entry per CDR3 protein. This sample has 40,000 to 45,000 distinct CDR3 sequences; roughly 4.7% occur once, and the top ten carry roughly 5%. The sample was whole blood. This clonotype was obtained from an adult who was a healthcare worker with PCR-confirmed SARS-CoV-2 infection or an uninfected control (not recorded which). The chain links TRBV11-2 to TRBJ2-3; D is unresolved. CDR3 DNA: TGTGCCAGCAGCACAGTCGACACAGATACGCAGTATTTT. Its protein is CASSTVDTDTQYF.